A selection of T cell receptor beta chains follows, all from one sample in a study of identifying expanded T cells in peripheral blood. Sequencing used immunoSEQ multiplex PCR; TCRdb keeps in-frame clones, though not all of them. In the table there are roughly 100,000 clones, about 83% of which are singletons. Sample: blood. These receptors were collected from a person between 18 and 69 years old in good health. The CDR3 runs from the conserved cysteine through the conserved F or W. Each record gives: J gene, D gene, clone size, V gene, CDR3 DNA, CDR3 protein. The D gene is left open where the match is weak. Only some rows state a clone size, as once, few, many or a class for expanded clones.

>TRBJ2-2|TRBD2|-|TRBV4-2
TGTGCCAGCAGCCAAGATGACCTTAGCGGGGGGGCGAACACCGGGGAGCTGTTTTTT
CASSQDDLSGGANTGELFF
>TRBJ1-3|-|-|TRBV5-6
TGTGCCAGCAGCTTGGGGAGTGGTCCTTACTCTGGAAACACCATATATTTT
CASSLGSGPYSGNTIYF
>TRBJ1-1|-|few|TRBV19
TGTGCCAGTAGCGACAGAACACAGAACACTGAAGCTTTCTTT
CASSDRTQNTEAFF
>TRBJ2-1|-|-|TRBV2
TGTGCCAGCAGGGGAGGGACATATTACAATGAGCAGTTCTTC
CASRGGTYYNEQFF
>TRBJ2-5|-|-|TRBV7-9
TGTGCCAGCAGCTTAGCTTTCGGGGGACCAGAGACCCAGTACTTC
CASSLAFGGPETQYF
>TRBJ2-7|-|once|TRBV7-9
TGTGCCAGCAGCTACAGGGATCTCTACGAGCAGTACTTC
CASSYRDLYEQYF
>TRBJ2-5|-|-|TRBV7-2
TGTGCCAGCACCCCCCGAACCGGGGGTTACCAAGAGACCCAGTACTTC
CASTPRTGGYQETQYF
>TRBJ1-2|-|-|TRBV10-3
TGTGCCATCAGTGAGTACACAGGGAAGCATGGCTACACCTTC
CAISEYTGKHGYTF
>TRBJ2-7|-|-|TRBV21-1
TGTGCCAGCAGACCGGAGCTCAGTTACCTCGAGCAGTACTTC
CASRPELSYLEQYF
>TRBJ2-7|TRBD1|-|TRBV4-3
TGCGCCAGCAGCCAAGATGAGACAGGGACCTACGAGCAGTACTTC
CASSQDETGTYEQYF
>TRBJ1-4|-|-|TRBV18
TGTGCCAGCTCACTGACATTGACTAATGAAAAACTGTTTTTT
CASSLTLTNEKLFF
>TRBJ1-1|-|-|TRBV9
TGTGCCAGCAGCGTAGCCCCCCTGAACACTGAAGCTTTCTTT
CASSVAPLNTEAFF
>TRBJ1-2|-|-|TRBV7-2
TGTGCCAGCAGCTTAATTCCGGGCGGCTTTGGAAGCGATGGCTACACCTTC
CASSLIPGGFGSDGYTF
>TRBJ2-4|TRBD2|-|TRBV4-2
TGTGCCAGCAGCCAAGCTAGCGGGGGGCCTCCGTTGGAAAACATTCAGTACTTC
CASSQASGGPPLENIQYF
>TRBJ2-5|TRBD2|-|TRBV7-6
TGTGCCAGCAGTCCGACCGGGACTAGCGGGCTTTTGGGGGACCAGTACTTC
CASSPTGTSGLLGDQYF
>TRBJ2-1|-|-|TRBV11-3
TGTGCCAGCAGCCTCGGGGGGCTTGGATTCAATGAGCAGTTCTTC
CASSLGGLGFNEQFF
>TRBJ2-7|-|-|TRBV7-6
TGTGCCAGCAGCCCCCGGACAGATACCTACGAGCAGTACTTC
CASSPRTDTYEQYF
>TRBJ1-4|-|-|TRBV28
TGTGCCAGCAGTCCTCCCCGGCGCGCCACTAATGAAAAACTGTTTTTT
CASSPPRRATNEKLFF
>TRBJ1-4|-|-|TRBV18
TGTGCCAGCTCACCGGCCCAAGCACGCGAAAAACTGTTTTTT
CASSPAQAREKLFF
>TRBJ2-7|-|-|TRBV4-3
TGCGCCAGCAGCCAGATCAGAGGGGGGGAGCAGTACTTC
CASSQIRGGEQYF
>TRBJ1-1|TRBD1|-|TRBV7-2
TGTGCCAGCAGCTTCGCGTGGACAGGGGAGGCTTTCTTT
CASSFAWTGEAFF
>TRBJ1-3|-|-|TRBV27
TGTGCCAGCAGTTCCACAGGTCCAGGAAACACCATATATTTT
CASSSTGPGNTIYF
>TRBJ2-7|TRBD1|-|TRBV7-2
TGTGCCAGCAGCCCCCGTGGGACAGCGACCTACGAGCAGTACTTC
CASSPRGTATYEQYF
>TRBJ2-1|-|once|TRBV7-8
TGTGCCAGCAGCGTTCGGGCCCCTTTGTCCTACAATGAGCAGTTCTTC
CASSVRAPLSYNEQFF
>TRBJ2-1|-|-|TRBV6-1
TGTGCCAGCAGTGTGTGGAAGCTAGATGAGCAGTTCTTC
CASSVWKLDEQFF
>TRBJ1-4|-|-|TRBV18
TGTGCCAGCTCACCACCGGGTCAGGGATCGGATGAAAAACTGTTTTTT
CASSPPGQGSDEKLFF
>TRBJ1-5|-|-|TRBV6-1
TGTGCCAGCAGAGTTCCGGGGCAGCCCCAGCATTTT
CASRVPGQPQHF
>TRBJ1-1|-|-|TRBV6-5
TGTGCCAGCAGTTACTCGGAAAGGTTGAACACTGAAGCTTTCTTT
CASSYSERLNTEAFF
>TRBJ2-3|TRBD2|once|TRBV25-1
TGTGCCAGCAGTGAATTAAGATATAGCGCGGGAGGGGATACGCAGTATTTT
CASSELRYSAGGDTQYF
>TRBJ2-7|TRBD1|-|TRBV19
TGTGCCAGTAGTACTCCCGGGACAGGGCGGCACGAGCAGTACTTC
CASSTPGTGRHEQYF
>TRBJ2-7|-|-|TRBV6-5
TGTGCCAGCAGTCGTCTCCCTTACGAGCAGTACTTC
CASSRLPYEQYF
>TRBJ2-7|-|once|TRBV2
TGTGCCAGCCGGACTTCGGGCGAGCAGTACTTC
CASRTSGEQYF
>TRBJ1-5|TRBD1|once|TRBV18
TGTGCCAGCTCACCCGAGCAGGGGGATCAGCCCCAGCATTTT
CASSPEQGDQPQHF
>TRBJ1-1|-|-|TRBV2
TGTGCCAGCAGTGAACAGGAGAACACTGAAGCTTTCTTT
CASSEQENTEAFF
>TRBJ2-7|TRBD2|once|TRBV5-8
TGTGCCAGCACCCCGCCCCCGGGGGGCTACGAGCAGTACTTC
CASTPPPGGYEQYF
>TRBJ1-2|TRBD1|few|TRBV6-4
TGTGCCAGCAGTGACTCGACAGGGGGCGGCTACACCTTC
CASSDSTGGGYTF
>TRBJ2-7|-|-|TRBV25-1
TGTGCCAGCAGTGACCCCGGGACGGTCTACGAGCAGTACTTC
CASSDPGTVYEQYF
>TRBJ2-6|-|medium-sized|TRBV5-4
TGTGCCAGCAGCAACCAGGACTCGAGCTCTGGGGCCAACGTCCTGACTTTC
CASSNQDSSSGANVLTF
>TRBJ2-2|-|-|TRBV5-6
TGTGCCAGCAGCTTACAAGGTCGGCGTCACACCGGGGAGCTGTTTTTT
CASSLQGRRHTGELFF
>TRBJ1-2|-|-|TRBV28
TGTGCCAGCAGTTTAAGTGTAAGCAGGGCGTCCTATGGCTACACCTTC
CASSLSVSRASYGYTF
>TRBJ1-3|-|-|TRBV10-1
TGCGCCAGCAGTGAATCCCGGTTCGGAAACACCATATATTTT
CASSESRFGNTIYF
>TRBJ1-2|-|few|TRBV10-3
TGTGCCTGCCAAGGGGCAACAGAAGATGGCTACACCTTC
CACQGATEDGYTF
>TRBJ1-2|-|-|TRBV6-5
TGTGCCAGCAGCCAGAGCCACTATGGCTACACCTTC
CASSQSHYGYTF
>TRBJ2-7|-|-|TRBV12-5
TGTGCTAGTGGTTCCTATAGCGAGCAGTACTTC
CASGSYSEQYF
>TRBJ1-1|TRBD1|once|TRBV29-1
TGCAGCGTTGAAGATAGGGGGCGAGGGAGGGGCATGAACACTGAAGCTTTCTTT
CSVEDRGRGRGMNTEAFF
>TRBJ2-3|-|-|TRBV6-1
TGTGCCAGCGGCAAAGGGGAACCCACAGATACGCAGTATTTT
CASGKGEPTDTQYF
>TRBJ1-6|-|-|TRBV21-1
TGTGCCAGCAGCGCGAGCCCTCGCAGACAGCTCTATAATTCACCCCTCCACTTT
CASSASPRRQLYNSPLHF
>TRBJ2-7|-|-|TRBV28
TGTGCCAGCAGCCGGTGGGTAGGCAGGGAGGACGAGCAGTACTTC
CASSRWVGREDEQYF
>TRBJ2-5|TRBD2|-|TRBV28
TGTGCCAGCCATACTAGCGGGGGGCCCACCTTTGGGACCCAGTACTTC
CASHTSGGPTFGTQYF
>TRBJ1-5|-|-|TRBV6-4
TGTGCCAGCAGTGAGGGTATTGGTCAGCCCCAGCATTTT
CASSEGIGQPQHF
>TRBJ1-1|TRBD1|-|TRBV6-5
TGTGCCAGCAGTTACCCGGACAGGCTTGAAGCTTTCTTT
CASSYPDRLEAFF
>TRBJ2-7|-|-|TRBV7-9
TGTGCCAGCAGCTTATATGAGGGAAAGTTGTCCGAGCAGTACTTC
CASSLYEGKLSEQYF